The TCR beta chain described here comes from a study of cytomegalovirus exposure and HLA in healthy donors. 13 Jbeta primers and 60 Vbeta primers were used for the PCR. As originally analysed: Approximately 12 million of 80 million to 85 million unique TCR beta chains were shared, per a later count. Assay used: immunoSEQ multiplex PCR; TCRdb lists only in-frame clones, some missing. V and J calls and clone size are copied from that table; D and trimming were computed from the DNA. The listing contains around 150,000 clones. This CDR3 region has 16 residues. Germline V gene lookup returns CDR1 GTSNPN and CDR2 SVGIG (reference sequence). Losses at the gene ends were 0 bases for V and 0 bases for J; bases not matched to a gene: 4.

The TCR sequence derives from a man younger than 45 in good health and CMV-seronegative. The source material was PBMCs. This chain connects TRBV30 to TRBJ2-2, with 7 positions matching TRBD1. The CDR3 bases are TGTGCCTGGAGTGTTTTCGGGACAGCGAACACCGGGGAGCTGTTTTTT. It translates to CAWSVFGTANTGELFF.